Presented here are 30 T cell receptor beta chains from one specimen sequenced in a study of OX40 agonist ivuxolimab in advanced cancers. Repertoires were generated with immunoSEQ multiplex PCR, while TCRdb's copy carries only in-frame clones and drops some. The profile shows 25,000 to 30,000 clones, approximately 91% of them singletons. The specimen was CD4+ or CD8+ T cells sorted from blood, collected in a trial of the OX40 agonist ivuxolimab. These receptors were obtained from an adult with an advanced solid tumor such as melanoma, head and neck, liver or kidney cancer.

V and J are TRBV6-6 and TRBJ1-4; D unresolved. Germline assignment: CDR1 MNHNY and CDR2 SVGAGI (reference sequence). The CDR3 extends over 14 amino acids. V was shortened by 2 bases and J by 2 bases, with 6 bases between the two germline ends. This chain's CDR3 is CASSYVSTNEKLFF. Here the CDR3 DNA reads TGTGCCAGCAGTTACGTCAGTACTAATGAAAAACTGTTTTTT.

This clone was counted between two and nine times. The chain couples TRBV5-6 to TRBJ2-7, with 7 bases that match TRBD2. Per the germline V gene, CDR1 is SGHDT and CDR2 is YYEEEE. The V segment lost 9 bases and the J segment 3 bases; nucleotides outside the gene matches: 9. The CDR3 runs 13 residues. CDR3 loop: CATGGWGNYEQYF. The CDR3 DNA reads TGTGCCACCGGGGGGTGGGGGAACTACGAGCAGTACTTC.

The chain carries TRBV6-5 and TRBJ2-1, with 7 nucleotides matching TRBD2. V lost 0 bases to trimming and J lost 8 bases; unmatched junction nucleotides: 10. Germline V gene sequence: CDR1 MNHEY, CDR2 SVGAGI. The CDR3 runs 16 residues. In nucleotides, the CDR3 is TGTGCCAGCAGTTACTCACGGGGGGTTAGCGGGCATGAGCAGTTCTTC. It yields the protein CASSYSRGVSGHEQFF.

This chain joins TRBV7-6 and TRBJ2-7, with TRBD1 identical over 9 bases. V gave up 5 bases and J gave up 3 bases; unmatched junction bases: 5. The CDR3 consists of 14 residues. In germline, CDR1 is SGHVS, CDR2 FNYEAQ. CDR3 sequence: CASSPDRGYYEQYF. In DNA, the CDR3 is TGTGCCAGCAGCCCTGACAGGGGGTACTACGAGCAGTACTTC. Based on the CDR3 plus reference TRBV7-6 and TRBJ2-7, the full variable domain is GAGVSQSPRYKVTKRGQDVALRCDPISGHVSLYWYRQALGQGPEFLTYFNYEAQQDKSGLPNDRFSAERPEGSISTLTIQRTEQRDSAMYRCASSPDRGYYEQYFGPGTRLTVT.

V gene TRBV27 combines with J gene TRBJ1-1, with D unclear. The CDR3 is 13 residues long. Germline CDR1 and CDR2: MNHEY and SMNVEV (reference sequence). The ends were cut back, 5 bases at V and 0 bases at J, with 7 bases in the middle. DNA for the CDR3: TGTGCCAGCAGTCCCCTTCTGAACACTGAAGCTTTCTTT. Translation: CASSPLLNTEAFF.

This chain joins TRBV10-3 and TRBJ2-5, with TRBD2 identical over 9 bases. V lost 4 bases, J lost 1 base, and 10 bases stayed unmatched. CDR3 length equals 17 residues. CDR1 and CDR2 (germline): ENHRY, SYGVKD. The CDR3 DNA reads TGTGCCATCAGTGGAGGTCGGCGGGAGGGTCGCCAAGAGACCCAGTACTTC. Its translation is CAISGGRREGRQETQYF.

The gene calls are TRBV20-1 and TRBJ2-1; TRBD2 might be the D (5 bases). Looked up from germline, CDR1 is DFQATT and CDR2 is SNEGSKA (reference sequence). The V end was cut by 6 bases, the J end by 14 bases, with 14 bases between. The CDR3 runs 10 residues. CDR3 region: CSADSSGEFF. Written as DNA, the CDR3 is TGCAGTGCCGACTCCTCCGGGGAGTTCTTC.

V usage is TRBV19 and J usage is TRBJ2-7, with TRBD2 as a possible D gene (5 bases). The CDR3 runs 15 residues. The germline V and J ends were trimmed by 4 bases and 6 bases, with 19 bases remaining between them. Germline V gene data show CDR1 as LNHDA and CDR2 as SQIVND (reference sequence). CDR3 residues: CASSSSFGNRGEQYF. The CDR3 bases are TGTGCCAGTAGTAGTTCGTTTGGCAATCGGGGCGAGCAGTACTTC.

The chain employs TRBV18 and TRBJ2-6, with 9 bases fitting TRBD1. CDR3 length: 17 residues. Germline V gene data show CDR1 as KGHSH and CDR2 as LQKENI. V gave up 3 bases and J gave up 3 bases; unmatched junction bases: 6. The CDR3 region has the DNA TGTGCCAGCTCACCGCGGGACAGGGAAAGTGGGGCCAACGTCCTGACTTTC. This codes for CASSPRDRESGANVLTF. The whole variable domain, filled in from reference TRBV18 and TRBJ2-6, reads NAGVMQNPRHLVRRRGQEARLRCSPMKGHSHVYWYRQLPEEGLKFMVYLQKENIIDESGMPKERFSAEFPKEGPSILRIQQVVRGDSAAYFCASSPRDRESGANVLTFGAGSRLTVL.

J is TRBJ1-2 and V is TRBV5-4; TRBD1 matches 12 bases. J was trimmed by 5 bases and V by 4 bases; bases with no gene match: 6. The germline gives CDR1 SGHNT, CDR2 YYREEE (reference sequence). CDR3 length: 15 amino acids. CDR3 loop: CASSAGDRGHYGYTF. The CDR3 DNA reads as TGTGCCAGCAGCGCTGGGGACAGGGGGCATTATGGCTACACCTTC.

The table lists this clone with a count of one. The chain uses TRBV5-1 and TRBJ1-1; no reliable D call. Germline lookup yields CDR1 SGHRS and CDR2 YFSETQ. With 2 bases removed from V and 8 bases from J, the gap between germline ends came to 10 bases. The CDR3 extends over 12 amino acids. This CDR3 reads CASSLTDEEAFF. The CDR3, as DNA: TGCGCCAGCAGCTTAACGGACGAGGAAGCTTTCTTT.

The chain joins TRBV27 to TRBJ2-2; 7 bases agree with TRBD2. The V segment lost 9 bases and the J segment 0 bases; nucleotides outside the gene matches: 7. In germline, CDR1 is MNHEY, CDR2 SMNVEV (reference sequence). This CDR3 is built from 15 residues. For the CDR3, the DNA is TGTGCCAGGTCACTAGCGCCAGCGAACACCGGGGAGCTGTTTTTT. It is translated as CARSLAPANTGELFF.

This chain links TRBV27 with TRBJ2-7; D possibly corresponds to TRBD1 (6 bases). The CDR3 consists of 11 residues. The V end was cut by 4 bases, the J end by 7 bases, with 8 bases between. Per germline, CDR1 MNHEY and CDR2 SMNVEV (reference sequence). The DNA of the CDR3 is TGTGCCAGCAGTTACAGGGCGGAGCAGTACTTC. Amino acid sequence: CASSYRAEQYF.

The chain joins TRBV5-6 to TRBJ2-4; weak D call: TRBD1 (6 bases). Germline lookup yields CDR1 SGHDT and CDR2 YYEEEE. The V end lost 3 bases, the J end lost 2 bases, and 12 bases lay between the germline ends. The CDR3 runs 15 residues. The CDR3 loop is CASSSYRATKNIQYF. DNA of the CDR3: TGTGCCAGCAGCTCTTACAGGGCAACCAAAAACATTCAGTACTTC.

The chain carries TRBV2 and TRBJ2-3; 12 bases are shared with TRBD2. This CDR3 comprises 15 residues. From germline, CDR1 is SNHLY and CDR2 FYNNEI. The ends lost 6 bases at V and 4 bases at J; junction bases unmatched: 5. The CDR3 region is CASSFPSGGADTQYF. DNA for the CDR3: TGTGCCAGCAGCTTCCCTAGCGGGGGGGCAGATACGCAGTATTTT.

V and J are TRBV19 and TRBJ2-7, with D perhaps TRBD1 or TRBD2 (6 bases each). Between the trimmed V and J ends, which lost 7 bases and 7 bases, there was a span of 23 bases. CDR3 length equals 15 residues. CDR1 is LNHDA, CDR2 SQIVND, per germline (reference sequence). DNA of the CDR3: TGTGCCAGTACCTATGGAGGGGGTCTATTCGATGAGCAGTACTTC. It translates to CASTYGGGLFDEQYF.

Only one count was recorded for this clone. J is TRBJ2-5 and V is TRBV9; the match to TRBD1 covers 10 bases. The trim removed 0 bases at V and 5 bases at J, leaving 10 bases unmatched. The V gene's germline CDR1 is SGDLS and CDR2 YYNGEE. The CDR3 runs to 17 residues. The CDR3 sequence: CASSVGGQGTFSETQYF. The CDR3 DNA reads TGTGCCAGCAGCGTAGGGGGACAGGGGACCTTCTCGGAGACCCAGTACTTC.

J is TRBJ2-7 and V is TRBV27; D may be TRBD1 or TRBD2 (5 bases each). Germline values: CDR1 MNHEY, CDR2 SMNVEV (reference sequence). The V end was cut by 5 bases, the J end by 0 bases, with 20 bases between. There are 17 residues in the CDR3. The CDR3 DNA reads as TGTGCCAGCAGTCCCTCAGGGTCTGGGGACCTCTCCTACGAGCAGTACTTC. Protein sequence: CASSPSGSGDLSYEQYF.

The CDR3 DNA reads as TGTGCTAGTGGTCCCGGACAGGGCCCTCGTAGTGGCACTGAAGCTTTCTTT. Translation gives CASGPGQGPRSGTEAFF. This chain links TRBV12-5 with TRBJ1-1; TRBD1 matches at 8 bases. The length of the CDR3 is 17 residues. V shed 5 bases and J 4 bases; nucleotides not matched to a gene: 15. CDR1 LGHNT and CDR2 FRNRAP come from the germline V gene. Supplemented by reference TRBV12-5 and TRBJ1-1, the full variable domain reads DARVTQTPRHKVTEMGQEVTMRCQPILGHNTVFWYRQTMMQGLELLAYFRNRAPLDDSGMPKDRFSAEMPDATLATLKIQPSEPRDSAVYFCASGPGQGPRSGTEAFFGQGTRLTVV.

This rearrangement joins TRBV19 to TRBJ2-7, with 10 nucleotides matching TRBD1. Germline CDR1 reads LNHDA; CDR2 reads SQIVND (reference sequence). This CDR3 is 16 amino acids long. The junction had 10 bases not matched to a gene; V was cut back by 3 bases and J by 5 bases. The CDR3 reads CASSMGGQGMANEQYF. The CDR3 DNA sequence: TGTGCCAGTAGTATGGGGGGACAGGGGATGGCTAACGAGCAGTACTTC.

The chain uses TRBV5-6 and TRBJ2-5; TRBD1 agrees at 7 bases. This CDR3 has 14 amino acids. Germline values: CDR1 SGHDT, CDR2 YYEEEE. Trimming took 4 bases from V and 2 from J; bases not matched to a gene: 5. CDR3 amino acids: CASSRQGWQETQYF. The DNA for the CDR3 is TGTGCCAGCAGCCGACAGGGTTGGCAAGAGACCCAGTACTTC.

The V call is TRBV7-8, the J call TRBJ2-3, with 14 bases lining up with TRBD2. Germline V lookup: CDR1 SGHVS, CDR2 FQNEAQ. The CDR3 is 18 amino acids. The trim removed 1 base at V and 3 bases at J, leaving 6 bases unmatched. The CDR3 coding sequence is TGTGCCAGCAGCTTAGTGGGACTAGCGGGAGTGGAGACAGATACGCAGTATTTT. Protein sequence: CASSLVGLAGVETDTQYF.

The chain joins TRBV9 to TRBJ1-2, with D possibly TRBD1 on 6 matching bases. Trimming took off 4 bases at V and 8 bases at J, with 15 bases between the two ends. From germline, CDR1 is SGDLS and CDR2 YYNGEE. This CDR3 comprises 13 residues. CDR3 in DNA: TGTGCCAGCAGCCCAGGGGAGCGGGAGGGCTACACCTTC. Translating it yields CASSPGEREGYTF.

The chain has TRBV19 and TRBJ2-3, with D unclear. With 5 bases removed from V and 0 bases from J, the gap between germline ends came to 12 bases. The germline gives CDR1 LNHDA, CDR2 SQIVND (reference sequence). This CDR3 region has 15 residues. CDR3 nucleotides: TGTGCCAGTAGTTTTGGGTTGGGCAGCACAGATACGCAGTATTTT. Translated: CASSFGLGSTDTQYF.

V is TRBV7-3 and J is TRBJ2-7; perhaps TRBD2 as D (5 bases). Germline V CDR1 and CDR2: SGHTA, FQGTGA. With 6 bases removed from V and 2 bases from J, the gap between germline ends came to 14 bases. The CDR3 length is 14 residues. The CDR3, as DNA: TGTGCCAGCAGTCCCGGCCCCGGGGCCTACGAGCAGTACTTC. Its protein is CASSPGPGAYEQYF.

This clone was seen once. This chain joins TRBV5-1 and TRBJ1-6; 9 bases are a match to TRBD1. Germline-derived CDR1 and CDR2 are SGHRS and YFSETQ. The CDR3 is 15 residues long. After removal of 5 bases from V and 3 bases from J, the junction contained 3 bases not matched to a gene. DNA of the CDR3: TGCGCCAGCAGACAGGACAGGGGCTATAATTCACCCCTCCACTTT. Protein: CASRQDRGYNSPLHF.

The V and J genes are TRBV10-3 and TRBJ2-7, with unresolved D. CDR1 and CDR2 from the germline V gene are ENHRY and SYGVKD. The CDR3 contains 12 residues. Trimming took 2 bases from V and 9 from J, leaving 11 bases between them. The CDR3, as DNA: TGTGCCATCAGTGAGCCGACGGAAGGGCAGTACTTC. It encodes CAISEPTEGQYF.

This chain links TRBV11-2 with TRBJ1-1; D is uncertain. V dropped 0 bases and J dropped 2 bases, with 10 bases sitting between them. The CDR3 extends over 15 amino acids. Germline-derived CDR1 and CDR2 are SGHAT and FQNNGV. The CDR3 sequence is CASSLDVWLNTEAFF. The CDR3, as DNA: TGTGCCAGCAGCTTAGATGTTTGGCTAAACACTGAAGCTTTCTTT.

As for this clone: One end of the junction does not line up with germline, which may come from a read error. The CDR3 DNA follows: TGTGCCAGCAGCTGGCGGGACTCCCACAATGAGCAGTTCTTC. Its translation is CASSWRDSHNEQFF. The chain joins TRBV11-3 to TRBJ2-1; tentatively, D is TRBD2 (6 bases). The CDR3 totals 14 residues. The germline gives CDR1 SGHNT, CDR2 YENEEA.

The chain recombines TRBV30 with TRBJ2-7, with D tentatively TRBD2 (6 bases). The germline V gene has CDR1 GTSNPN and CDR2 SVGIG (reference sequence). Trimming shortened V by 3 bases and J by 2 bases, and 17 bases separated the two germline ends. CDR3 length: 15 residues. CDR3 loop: CAWSPETSQTYEQYF. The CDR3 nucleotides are TGTGCCTGGAGCCCCGAAACTAGCCAGACCTACGAGCAGTACTTC.